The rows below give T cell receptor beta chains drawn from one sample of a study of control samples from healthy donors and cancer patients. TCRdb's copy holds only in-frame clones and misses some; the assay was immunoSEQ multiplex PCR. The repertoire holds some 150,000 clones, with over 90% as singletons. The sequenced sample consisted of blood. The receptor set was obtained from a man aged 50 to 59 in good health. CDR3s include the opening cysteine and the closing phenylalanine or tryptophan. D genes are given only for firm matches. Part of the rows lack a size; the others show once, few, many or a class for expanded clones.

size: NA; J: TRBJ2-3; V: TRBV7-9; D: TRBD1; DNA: TGTGCCAGCAGCCAGGGACAGGGCGCAGATACGCAGTATTTT; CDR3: CASSQGQGADTQYF
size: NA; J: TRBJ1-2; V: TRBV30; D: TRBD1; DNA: TGTGCCTGGAGTGGGGACAGGCCGGTCTATGGCTACACCTTC; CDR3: CAWSGDRPVYGYTF
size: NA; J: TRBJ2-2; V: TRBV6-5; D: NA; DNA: TGTGCCAGCAGTTACGGCCGGGGACACGACACCGGGGAGCTGTTTTTT; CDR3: CASSYGRGHDTGELFF
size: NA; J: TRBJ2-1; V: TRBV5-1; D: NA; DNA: TGCGCCAGCAGGTGGGGTGGTTTGAATGAGCAGTTCTTC; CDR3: CASRWGGLNEQFF
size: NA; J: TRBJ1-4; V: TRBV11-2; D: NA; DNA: TGTGCCAGCAGCTTAGATCCCCGGATTAATGAAAAACTGTTTTTT; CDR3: CASSLDPRINEKLFF
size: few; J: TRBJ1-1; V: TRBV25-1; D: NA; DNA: TGTGCCACCACGGCAGGGTCAGAAGCTTTCTTT; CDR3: CATTAGSEAFF
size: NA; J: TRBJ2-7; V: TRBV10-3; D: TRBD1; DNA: TGTGCCATCAGACAGGGGGCCGGCGAGCAGTACTTC; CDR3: CAIRQGAGEQYF
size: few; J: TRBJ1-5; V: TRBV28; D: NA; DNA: TGTGCCAGCAGTTTGGGAGGGCATGAACAGCCCCAGCATTTT; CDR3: CASSLGGHEQPQHF
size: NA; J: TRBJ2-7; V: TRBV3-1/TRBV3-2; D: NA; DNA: TGTGCCAGCAGCCAAGGGGTGTCTCGGGAGCAGTACTTC; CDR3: CASSQGVSREQYF
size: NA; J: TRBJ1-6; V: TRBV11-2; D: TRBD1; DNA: TGTGCCAGCAGCTTAGACTCTACCCGGGCAGGGGGTTCACCCCTCCACTTT; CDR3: CASSLDSTRAGGSPLHF
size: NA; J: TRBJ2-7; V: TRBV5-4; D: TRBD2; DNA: TGTGCCAGCAGACTCGACGCTAGCGGGAGTTACGAGCAGTACTTC; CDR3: CASRLDASGSYEQYF
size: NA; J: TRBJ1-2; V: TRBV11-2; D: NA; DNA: TGTGCCAGCAGCTTAGATCAGGGTTCCAGTTATGGCTACACCTTC; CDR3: CASSLDQGSSYGYTF
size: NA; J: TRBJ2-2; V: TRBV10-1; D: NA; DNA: TGCGCCAGCAGCCAGGGGGGTTCGGGCACCGGGGAGCTGTTTTTT; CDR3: CASSQGGSGTGELFF
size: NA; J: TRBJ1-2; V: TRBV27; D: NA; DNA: TGTGCCAGCAGTTTATCGGGGGTCTATGGCTACACCTTC; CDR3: CASSLSGVYGYTF
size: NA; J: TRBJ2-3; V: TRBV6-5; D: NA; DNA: TGTGCCAGCAGTTACGGAGTGGGGGGCGCAGATACGCAGTATTTT; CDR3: CASSYGVGGADTQYF
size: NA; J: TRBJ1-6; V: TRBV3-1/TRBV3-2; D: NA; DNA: TGTGCCAGCAGCCAAGGGCTGAGTGATTCACCCCTCCACTTT; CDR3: CASSQGLSDSPLHF
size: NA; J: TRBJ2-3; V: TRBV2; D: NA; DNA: TGTGCCAGCAGTCGACGGGAGTTCGTCACAGATACGCAGTATTTT; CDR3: CASSRREFVTDTQYF
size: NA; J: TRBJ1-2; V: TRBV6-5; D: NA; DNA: TGTGCCAGCAGTCCGGCGGTGGACCGGGCCTATGGCTACACCTTC; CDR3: CASSPAVDRAYGYTF
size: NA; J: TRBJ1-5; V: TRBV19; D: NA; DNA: TGTGCCAGTAGTATCTCGCAGAGGTATAGCAATCAGCCCCAGCATTTT; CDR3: CASSISQRYSNQPQHF
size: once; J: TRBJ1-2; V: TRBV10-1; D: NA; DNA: TGCGCCAGCAGTGAGGCCGGGACCGCACCGGGGGGCTACACCTTC; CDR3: CASSEAGTAPGGYTF
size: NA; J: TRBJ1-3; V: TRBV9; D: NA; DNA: TGTGCCAGCAGCCCCCTGGGGTTCTCTGGAAACACCATATATTTT; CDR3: CASSPLGFSGNTIYF
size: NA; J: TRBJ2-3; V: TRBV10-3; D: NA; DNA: TGTGCCATCAGTGAGTGGAGCACAGATACGCAGTATTTT; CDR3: CAISEWSTDTQYF
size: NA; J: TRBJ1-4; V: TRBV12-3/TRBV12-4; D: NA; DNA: TGTGCCAGCAGTCCTCAGGCCGGGTCGAATCTGTTTTTT; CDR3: CASSPQAGSNLFF
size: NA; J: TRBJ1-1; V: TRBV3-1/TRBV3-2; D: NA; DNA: TGTGCCAGCGGGGACACTGAAGCTTTCTTT; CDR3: CASGDTEAFF
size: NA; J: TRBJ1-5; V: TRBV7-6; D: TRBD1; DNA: TGTGCCAGCAGCGGGACAGGGCCCAATCAGCCCCAGCATTTT; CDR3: CASSGTGPNQPQHF
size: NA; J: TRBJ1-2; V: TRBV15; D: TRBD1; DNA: TGTGCCACCAGCAGTGACAGGGTGTTGTCTGGCTACACCTTC; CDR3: CATSSDRVLSGYTF
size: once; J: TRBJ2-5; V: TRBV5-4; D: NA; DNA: TGTGCCAGCAGCCCTGGGACACCGCAAGAGACCCAGTACTTC; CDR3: CASSPGTPQETQYF
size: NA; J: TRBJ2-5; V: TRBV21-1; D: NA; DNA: TGTGCCAGCAGCAAAGGGGCACTAGCGGGAGATGGAGAGACCCAGTACTTC; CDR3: CASSKGALAGDGETQYF
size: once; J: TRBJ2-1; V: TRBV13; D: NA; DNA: TGTGCCAGCAGCTTAGGGGCTGGGGGGCCGGATGAGCAGTTCTTC; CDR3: CASSLGAGGPDEQFF
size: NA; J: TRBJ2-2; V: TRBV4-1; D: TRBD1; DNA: TGCGCCAGCAGCCAAGTTGGACAGGGGGCTTGGACCGGGGAGCTGTTTTTT; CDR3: CASSQVGQGAWTGELFF
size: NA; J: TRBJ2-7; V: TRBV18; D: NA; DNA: TGTGCCAGCTCACCGGGCAGCTCCTACGAGCAGTACTTC; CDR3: CASSPGSSYEQYF
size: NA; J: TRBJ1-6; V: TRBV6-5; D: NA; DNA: TGTGCCAGCAGTTACTCGTCGGGGAATTCACCCCTCCACTTT; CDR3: CASSYSSGNSPLHF
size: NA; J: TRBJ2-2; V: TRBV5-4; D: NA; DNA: TGTGCCAGCAGCCCGGGACAGACGATAGCGGAGAAGAACACCGGGGAGCTGTTTTTT; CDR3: CASSPGQTIAEKNTGELFF
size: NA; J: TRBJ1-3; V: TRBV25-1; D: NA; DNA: TGTGCCAGCGGTGGAAACACCATATATTTT; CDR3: CASGGNTIYF
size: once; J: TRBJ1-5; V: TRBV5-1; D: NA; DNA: TGCGCCAGCAGCTCGGGTACAGGAGGTAGCAATCAGCCCCAGCATTTT; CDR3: CASSSGTGGSNQPQHF
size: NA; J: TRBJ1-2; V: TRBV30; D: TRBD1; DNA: TGTGCCTGGAAGAGGCAGGGGGCGGATGGCTACACCTTC; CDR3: CAWKRQGADGYTF
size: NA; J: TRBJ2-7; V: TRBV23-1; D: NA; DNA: TGCGCCAGGAGACATGGATCATCCTACGAGCAGTACTTC; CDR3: CARRHGSSYEQYF
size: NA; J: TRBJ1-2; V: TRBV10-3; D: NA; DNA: TGTGCCATCAGTGAGTGGGGGACCACGTCAGGCGGCTACACCTTC; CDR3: CAISEWGTTSGGYTF
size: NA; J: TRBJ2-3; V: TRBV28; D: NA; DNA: TGTGCCAGCAGAGAGGGCCTGACAGATACGCAGTATTTT; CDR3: CASREGLTDTQYF
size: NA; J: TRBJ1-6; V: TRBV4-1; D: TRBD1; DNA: TGCGCCAGCAGCCATCCGGGACAGGGAAATTCACCCCTCCACTTT; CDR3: CASSHPGQGNSPLHF
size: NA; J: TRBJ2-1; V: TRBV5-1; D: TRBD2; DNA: TGCGCCAGCAGCTCTGCCGGGCTAGCGGGAGTAATTGAGCAGTTCTTC; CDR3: CASSSAGLAGVIEQFF
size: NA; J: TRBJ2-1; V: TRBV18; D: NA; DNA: TGTGCCAGCTCACCAATCAATGAGCAGTTCTTC; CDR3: CASSPINEQFF
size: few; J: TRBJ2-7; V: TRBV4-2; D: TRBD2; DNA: TGTGCCAGCAGCCAAGTTCCAAGCGGGAGTAGCACCTACGAGCAGTACTTC; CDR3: CASSQVPSGSSTYEQYF
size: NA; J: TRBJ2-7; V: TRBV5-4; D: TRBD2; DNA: TGTGCCAGCAGCTTGATCGGGACTAGCGGTTTGGAGCAGTACTTC; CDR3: CASSLIGTSGLEQYF
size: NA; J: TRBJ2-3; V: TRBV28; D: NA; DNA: TGTGCCAGCAGTTTATGGAGGGGGAGGGCCCCCACGCAGTATTTT; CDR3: CASSLWRGRAPTQYF
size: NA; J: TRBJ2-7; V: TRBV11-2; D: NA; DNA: TGTGCCAGCAGCTTAGATCCTAGCGCTAGCTCCTACGAGCAGTACTTC; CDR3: CASSLDPSASSYEQYF
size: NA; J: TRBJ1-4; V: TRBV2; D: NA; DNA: TGTGCCAGCAGGGGGGACATTGTGGATGAAAAACTGTTTTTT; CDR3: CASRGDIVDEKLFF
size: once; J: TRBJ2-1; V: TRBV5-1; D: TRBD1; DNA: TGCGCCAGCAGCAAGACAGGGTCCTACAATGAGCAGTTCTTC; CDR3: CASSKTGSYNEQFF
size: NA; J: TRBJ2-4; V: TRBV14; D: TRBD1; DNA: TGTGCCAGCAGCCAAGATGGAGCGGACAGGGGTAAGGACAAAAACATTCAGTACTTC; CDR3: CASSQDGADRGKDKNIQYF
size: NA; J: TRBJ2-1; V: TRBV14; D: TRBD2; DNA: TGTGCCAGCAGCCAGAACTCCGGGACTAGCGTGAAGTTCTTC; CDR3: CASSQNSGTSVKFF
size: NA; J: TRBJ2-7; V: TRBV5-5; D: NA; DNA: TGTGCCAGCAGCTTGTCGTTAGTATCCTACGAGCAGTACTTC; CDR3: CASSLSLVSYEQYF
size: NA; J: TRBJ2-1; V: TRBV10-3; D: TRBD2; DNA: TGTGCCATCACTCCCGGGACTAGCGGGAGAGGACGGAATGAGCAGTTCTTC; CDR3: CAITPGTSGRGRNEQFF
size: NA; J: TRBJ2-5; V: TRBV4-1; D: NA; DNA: TGCGCCAGCAGCCAAACAGTACAAGAGACCCAGTACTTC; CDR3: CASSQTVQETQYF
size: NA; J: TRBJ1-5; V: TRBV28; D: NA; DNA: TGTGCCAGCAGCCCAGGGTTCTGGCGTCAGCCCCAGCATTTT; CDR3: CASSPGFWRQPQHF
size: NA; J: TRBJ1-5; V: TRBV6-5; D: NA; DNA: TGTGCCAGCAGAGCCTCAGGGTATAGCAATCAGCCCCAGCATTTT; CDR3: CASRASGYSNQPQHF